This T cell receptor beta chain was documented in a study of human T cells and chemical hapten exposure. Study-level findings and limits: The study found expanded TCRs formed significantly more large CDR3 similarity clusters than controls.

The CDR3 is 15 amino acids. After removal of 7 bases from V and 6 bases from J, the junction contained 10 bases not matched to a gene. The germline CDR1 and CDR2 sequences are SGHKS and YYEKEE (reference sequence). At least ten counts were recorded for this clonotype. Its antigen is unknown. Time point of the sample: pre-sensitization, week 0. Treatment: therapeutic diphenylcyclopropenone sensitization with weekly scalp DPC. One entry per CDR3 protein, called by TCRdb with MiXCR from the RACE reads. The table lists around 350,000 distinct CDR3 sequences, around 5% of them singletons. This sequence was found in a woman under 30 with alopecia areata. Some clones in this sample may be carry-over from other donors' samples. The chain uses TRBV5-5 and TRBJ2-2, with 9 bases identical to TRBD1. The specimen comprised whole blood, sampled in connection with sensitization to the hapten diphenylcyclopropenone (DPC). The CDR3 protein is CASRQGQGVAGELFF. DNA of the CDR3: TGTGCCAGCCGGCAGGGACAGGGAGTCGCCGGGGAGCTGTTTTTT.